These 17 T cell receptor beta chains share one sample of origin, sequenced in a study of T cell changes during pregnancy in multiple sclerosis. Clones were sequenced by immunoSEQ multiplex PCR, and TCRdb holds only the in-frame ones, with some missing. Here the sample spans some 81,000 clones, about 92% being singletons. The material sequenced was peripheral blood, taken after pregnancy. These receptors all stem from a female donor in good health, enrolled as a control in a pregnancy study.

The rearrangement joins TRBV7-9 to TRBJ1-1; the D gene is possibly TRBD1 (5 bases). This CDR3 comprises 15 residues. V lost 4 bases and J 3 bases, leaving 15 bases between the germline ends. CDR1 and CDR2 from the germline V gene are SEHNR and FQNEAQ (reference sequence). The CDR3 loop reads CASSYYGGLDTEAFF. The CDR3 nucleotides read TGTGCCAGCAGCTATTACGGGGGTTTGGACACTGAAGCTTTCTTT.

The chain employs TRBV6-5 and TRBJ1-1; D unresolved. Germline V lookup: CDR1 MNHEY, CDR2 SVGAGI. The V gene lost 0 bases and the J gene lost 5 bases, with 10 bases spanning the gap. This CDR3 has 14 amino acids. CDR3 nucleotides: TGTGCCAGCAGTTACTCGATTCGCGTAACTGAAGCTTTCTTT. Protein: CASSYSIRVTEAFF.

V usage is TRBV12-5 and J usage is TRBJ2-1; D possibly corresponds to TRBD1 (6 bases). Germline CDR1 LGHNT, CDR2 FRNRAP. Trimming removed 7 bases from V and 9 bases from J, with 22 bases in between. The CDR3 loop spans 15 amino acids. The CDR3 nucleotides are TGTGCTAGTGTCCCCTCATACAGGGATGTAGGTGAGCAGTTCTTC. As protein: CASVPSYRDVGEQFF.

V gene TRBV11-1 combines with J gene TRBJ1-2, with 9 bases matching TRBD1. The junction had 2 bases not matched to a gene; V was cut back by 5 bases and J by 4 bases. Germline V gene lookup returns CDR1 SGHAT and CDR2 FQDESV (reference sequence). The CDR3 sequence is 13 residues long. In nucleotides, the CDR3 is TGTGCCAGCAGCCAGGGACAGGGCTATGGCTACACCTTC. Residues: CASSQGQGYGYTF.

The chain carries TRBV7-9 and TRBJ2-5; no clear D. The CDR3 length is 15 residues. The germline V and J ends were trimmed by 2 bases and 4 bases, with 14 bases remaining between them. Looked up from germline, CDR1 is SEHNR and CDR2 is FQNEAQ (reference sequence). The CDR3 coding sequence is TGTGCCAGCAGCTTAACCGAGGCGCGGCCAGAGACCCAGTACTTC. Protein: CASSLTEARPETQYF. Complete variable domain (other parts from reference TRBV7-9 and TRBJ2-5): DTGVSQNPRHKITKRGQNVTFRCDPISEHNRLYWYRQTLGQGPEFLTYFQNEAQLEKSRLLSDRFSAERPKGSFSTLEIQRTEQGDSAMYLCASSLTEARPETQYFGPGTRLLVL.

The table lists this clone with a few counts. This sequence joins TRBV6-1 and TRBJ1-1; tentative D call: TRBD1 (6 bases). The CDR3 has 13 residues. CDR1 is MNHNS, CDR2 SASEGT, per germline. V gave up 6 bases and J gave up 5 bases, with 13 bases separating them. The CDR3 DNA reads as TGTGCCAGCAGAACAGGGAGGGATACTGAAGCTTTCTTT. Translating gives CASRTGRDTEAFF.

The genes are TRBV21-1 and TRBJ2-7; the D call in the table, TRBD1, was not verified against the DNA. TRBV21-1 corresponds to a pseudogene. The CDR3 is 13 amino acids. CDR3 amino acids: CASSKWTGNEQYF. CDR3 in DNA: TGTGCCAGCAGCAAATGGACAGGGAACGAGCAGTACTTC.

The V gene is TRBV7-2, the J gene TRBJ2-7; D not certain. CDR1 SGHTA and CDR2 FQGNSA come from the germline V gene. The CDR3 spans 16 residues. V lost 5 bases and J 2 bases, leaving 19 bases between the germline ends. This CDR3 reads CASSPQLGVGTYEQYF. Here the CDR3 DNA reads TGTGCCAGCAGCCCCCAGTTAGGAGTCGGAACCTACGAGCAGTACTTC.

The chain links TRBV27 to TRBJ1-4; possibly TRBD1 for D (5 bases). The CDR3 contains 13 residues. Germline V gene data show CDR1 as MNHEY and CDR2 as SMNVEV (reference sequence). Trimming took off 6 bases at V and 5 bases at J, with 10 bases between the two ends. CDR3 region: CASSPGLNEKLFF. CDR3 coding DNA: TGTGCCAGCAGCCCAGGGCTGAATGAAAAACTGTTTTTT.

The chain recombines TRBV12-5 with TRBJ2-7; D call uncertain. The CDR3 runs 13 residues. With 2 bases removed from V and 3 bases from J, the gap between germline ends came to 8 bases. Germline loops: CDR1 LGHNT, CDR2 FRNRAP. The CDR3 loop is CASGLQVDYEQYF. For the CDR3, the DNA is TGTGCTAGTGGTTTGCAGGTAGACTACGAGCAGTACTTC.

This chain connects TRBV7-2 to TRBJ2-7; 7 bases fit TRBD1. This CDR3 region has 14 residues. The V segment lost 6 bases and the J segment 0 bases; nucleotides outside the gene matches: 5. Germline CDR1 SGHTA, CDR2 FQGNSA. The chain's CDR3 is CASRRDSYSYEQYF. CDR3 in DNA: TGTGCCAGCAGACGGGACAGCTACTCCTACGAGCAGTACTTC.

J is TRBJ1-2 and V is TRBV7-2; D ambiguous. CDR1 SGHTA and CDR2 FQGNSA come from the germline V gene. V gave up 2 bases and J gave up 4 bases, with 8 bases separating them. The CDR3 has 13 residues. CDR3 DNA: TGTGCCAGCAGCTTAACTAAAGGCTATGGCTACACCTTC. This sequence encodes CASSLTKGYGYTF.

The rearrangement joins TRBV7-9 to TRBJ1-3; 8 bases fit TRBD1. Germline V gene lookup returns CDR1 SEHNR and CDR2 FQNEAQ (reference sequence). The J segment lost 0 bases and the V segment lost 5 bases, leaving 3 bases of the junction unmatched. The CDR3 runs 15 residues. The CDR3 nucleotides read TGTGCCAGCAGCCACAGGGGGGGCTCTGGAAACACCATATATTTT. Encoded protein: CASSHRGGSGNTIYF. Full variable domain (remainder filled in from reference TRBV7-9 and TRBJ1-3): DTGVSQNPRHKITKRGQNVTFRCDPISEHNRLYWYRQTLGQGPEFLTYFQNEAQLEKSRLLSDRFSAERPKGSFSTLEIQRTEQGDSAMYLCASSHRGGSGNTIYFGEGSWLTVV.

The chain uses TRBV19 and TRBJ2-7, with D hard to call. Germline V lookup: CDR1 LNHDA, CDR2 SQIVND (reference sequence). This CDR3 spans 12 amino acids. V was shortened by 6 bases and J by 3 bases, with 9 bases between the two germline ends. CDR3 loop: CASSEADYEQYF. CDR3 bases: TGTGCCAGTAGCGAGGCGGACTACGAGCAGTACTTC.

This sequence joins TRBV28 and TRBJ2-2; 7 positions match TRBD1. The CDR3 is made up of 15 amino acids. The trim removed 6 bases at V and 3 bases at J, leaving 7 bases unmatched. Germline loops: CDR1 MDHEN, CDR2 SYDVKM. The CDR3 sequence: CASRVRQGYTGELFF. In DNA form, the CDR3 reads TGTGCCAGCAGGGTCAGACAGGGCTACACCGGGGAGCTGTTTTTT.

The J gene is TRBJ1-1, the V gene TRBV5-1; D gene uncertain. The germline CDR1 and CDR2 sequences are SGHRS and YFSETQ. CDR3 length: 14 residues. With 7 bases removed from V and 6 bases from J, the gap between germline ends came to 19 bases. The chain's CDR3 is CASGPWRGGSEAFF. CDR3 coding DNA: TGCGCCAGCGGCCCTTGGCGGGGAGGATCTGAAGCTTTCTTT.

V gene TRBV5-1 combines with J gene TRBJ2-3; 7 bases agree with TRBD1. This CDR3 spans 15 amino acids. CDR1 and CDR2 from the germline V gene are SGHRS and YFSETQ. V trimming: 2 bases; J trimming: 0 bases; junction bases outside the gene matches: 3. The CDR3 sequence: CASSFTGQSTDTQYF. The CDR3, as DNA: TGCGCCAGCAGCTTCACGGGACAGAGCACAGATACGCAGTATTTT.